The clone carrying this TCR beta chain was seen only once. Germline loops: CDR1 GTSNPN, CDR2 SVGIG (reference sequence). With 0 bases removed from V and 6 bases from J, the gap between germline ends came to 12 bases. CDR3 length equals 13 residues. These data originate in a study of blood T cell repertoires in COVID-19. Here immunoSEQ multiplex PCR was the method, and the copy in TCRdb shows in-frame clones only, minus some. Here the sample spans more than 300,000 clones, approximately 92% being singletons. This receptor was obtained from a woman aged 30 to 39 who had recovered from COVID-19. The chain joins TRBV30 to TRBJ2-7; no clear D. Sequences were obtained from PBMCs or T cells enriched from blood (not recorded which). CDR3: CAWSVSAAGEQYF. CDR3 sequence (DNA): TGTGCCTGGAGTGTTTCGGCCGCAGGCGAGCAGTACTTC.